Listed here are 8 T cell receptor beta chains from one sample, sequenced in a study of brain T cells in children with intractable seizures. The assay was immunoSEQ multiplex PCR, and TCRdb's table has in-frame clones only and misses some. The profile shows some 80,000 clones, approximately 90% of them singletons. This sample comprised peripheral blood, obtained at surgery. Receptor source: a girl aged 2-10 years with Rasmussen encephalitis and intractable seizures.

This chain joins TRBV12-3 or TRBV12-4 and TRBJ2-1; 7 bases are a match to TRBD2. This CDR3 spans 11 amino acids. V trimming: 5 bases; J trimming: 15 bases; junction bases outside the gene matches: 7. The CDR3 DNA is TGTGCCAGCAGTGGGGACCGGGGGGTGTTCTTC. Residues: CASSGDRGVFF.

This clone was picked up one time. The chain couples TRBV18 to TRBJ2-1, with 9 bases lining up with TRBD2. CDR1 and CDR2 from the germline V gene are KGHSH and LQKENI. V dropped 2 bases and J dropped 7; count of bases not matched to a gene: 6. This CDR3 is 15 amino acids long. CDR3 sequence: CASSPVASGVNEQFF. The CDR3 DNA reads TGTGCCAGCTCACCAGTCGCTAGCGGGGTTAATGAGCAGTTCTTC.

V usage is TRBV5-5 and J usage is TRBJ1-1; D gene unclear. CDR1 is SGHKS, CDR2 YYEKEE, per germline (reference sequence). V was trimmed by 1 base and J by 1 base, leaving 2 bases between them. The CDR3 spans 12 residues. CDR3 sequence (DNA): TGTGCCAGCAGCTTGCGGAACACTGAAGCTTTCTTT. Translation: CASSLRNTEAFF.

The V gene is TRBV3-1 (or the pseudogene TRBV3-2), the J gene TRBJ2-1; TRBD2 matches 8 bases. Trimming at V came to 1 base and at J to 5 bases, leaving 7 bases not matched to a gene. This CDR3 is built from 16 residues. Germline V gene sequence: CDR1 LGHDT, CDR2 YNNKEL (reference sequence). The CDR3 DNA follows: TGTGCCAGCAGCCAAGCCCTCGGGGGGGGTAACAATGAGCAGTTCTTC. Its protein is CASSQALGGGNNEQFF.

V and J are TRBV2 and TRBJ2-3, with D possibly being TRBD1 or TRBD2 (5 bases each). Between the trimmed V and J ends, which lost 6 bases and 2 bases, there was a span of 15 bases. Germline CDR1 SNHLY, CDR2 FYNNEI. CDR3 length: 15 residues. Written as DNA, the CDR3 is TGTGCCAGCAGGGAACAGAGGGACCCCACAGATACGCAGTATTTT. It specifies CASREQRDPTDTQYF.

The chain employs TRBV7-9 and TRBJ2-2; D gene ambiguous. Trimming removed 5 bases at V and 5 bases at J, with 3 bases between. The germline V gene has CDR1 SEHNR and CDR2 FQNEAQ (reference sequence). The CDR3 length is 11 residues. CDR3 sequence: CASSRTGELFF. The CDR3 region has the DNA TGTGCCAGCAGCCGGACCGGGGAGCTGTTTTTT.

V usage is TRBV5-1 and J usage is TRBJ1-1; D is undetermined. Trimming cost V 0 bases and J 2 bases, with 8 bases left between them. Germline CDR1 reads SGHRS; CDR2 reads YFSETQ. There are 14 residues in the CDR3. The CDR3 DNA sequence: TGCGCCAGCAGCTTGGGGGTGGGAAACACTGAAGCTTTCTTT. Translated, it gives CASSLGVGNTEAFF.

A single count supports this clone. The chain employs TRBV2 and TRBJ2-3, with 14 bases that match TRBD2. Trimming at V came to 4 bases and at J to 6 bases, leaving 18 bases not matched to a gene. The CDR3 is 20 residues long. Germline V gene data show CDR1 as SNHLY and CDR2 as FYNNEI. The CDR3 nucleotides are TGTGCCAGCAGTGCCGACCCCGGGACTAGCGGGGGACCTGCGCAGGATACGCAGTATTTT. It is translated as CASSADPGTSGGPAQDTQYF. Variable domain in full (rest from reference TRBV2 and TRBJ2-3): EPEVTQTPSHQVTQMGQEVILRCVPISNHLYFYWYRQILGQKVEFLVSFYNNEISEKSEIFDDQFSVERPDGSNFTLKIRSTKLEDSAMYFCASSADPGTSGGPAQDTQYFGPGTRLTVL.